This T cell receptor beta chain stems from a study of a mutant IDH1 vaccine in newly diagnosed glioma. Regarding time point: week 11, during vaccination. The study gave 300 ug of mutant IDH1 20-mer peptide per vaccine dose, with topical imiquimod. Assay: immunoSEQ multiplex PCR; the TCRdb copy retains only in-frame clones and omits some. Of fewer than 65,000 clones in the sample, roughly 80% are singletons; the top ten hold around 6.5%. This clone has a single count. What it binds is not known. The study's findings and limits: Vaccine-induced responses were seen in about 95% of patients, spanning several MHC alleles.

This receptor was identified in a man in his forties or fifties with glioma. The sample in question was PBMCs, obtained from a glioma patient whose treatment included an IDH1 peptide vaccine.

The CDR3 DNA reads as TGCGCCAGCAGCCTACGGGCCTCAAGGCAGGCCCCTGAGCAGTTCTTC. Protein product: CASSLRASRQAPEQFF. The chain is built from TRBV4-1 and TRBJ2-1; D not resolved. Trimming cost V 4 bases and J 9 bases, with 22 bases left between them. The CDR3 covers 16 residues. Germline loops: CDR1 MGHRA, CDR2 YSYEKL.